This T cell receptor (beta chain) appears in the sequencing data of a study of shared clonotypes between healthy human individuals. Study-wide points: Rarefaction showed sorted-subset sequencing was incomplete despite large depth. Clonotype sharing across several donors was observed for around 4.8% of naive CD4 clonotypes. Sequencing depth was expected to influence donor clonotype sharing. Few donors restricted represented genetic and exposure-history diversity.

Method: immunoSEQ multiplex PCR; TCRdb's copy keeps in-frame clones and lacks some. Among about 1,500,000 clones, more than 95% were seen once, and the ten largest hold over 1%. The CDR3 is 15 residues long. Germline V gene sequence: CDR1 SGHTA, CDR2 FQGNSA. The V gene lost 1 base and the J gene lost 2 bases, with 9 bases spanning the gap. As regards this clone: Its antigen is currently unknown.

This TCR was sampled from a young man in good health. The material sequenced was naive CD4+ T cells sorted from blood. Indicated subset: CD45RA+ positively selected. V usage is TRBV7-2 and J usage is TRBJ1-5; D is possibly TRBD1 (5 bases). CDR3 loop: CASSLGDAGNQPQHF. The CDR3 bases are TGTGCCAGCAGCTTAGGGGACGCCGGCAATCAGCCCCAGCATTTT. The full variable domain, with the rest looked up from reference TRBV7-2 and TRBJ1-5, is GAGVSQSPSNKVTEKGKDVELRCDPISGHTALYWYRQSLGQGLEFLIYFQGNSAPDKSGLPSDRFSAERTGGSVSTLTIQRTQQEDSAVYLCASSLGDAGNQPQHFGDGTRLSIL.